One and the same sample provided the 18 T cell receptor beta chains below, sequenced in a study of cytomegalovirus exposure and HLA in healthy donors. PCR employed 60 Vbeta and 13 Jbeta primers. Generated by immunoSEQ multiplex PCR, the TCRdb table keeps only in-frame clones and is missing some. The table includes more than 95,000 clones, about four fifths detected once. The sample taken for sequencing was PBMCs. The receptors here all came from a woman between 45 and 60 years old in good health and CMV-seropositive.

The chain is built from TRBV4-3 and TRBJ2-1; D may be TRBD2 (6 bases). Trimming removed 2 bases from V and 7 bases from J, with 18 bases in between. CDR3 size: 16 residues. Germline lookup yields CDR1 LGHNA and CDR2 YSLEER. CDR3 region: CASSQRDLGARNEQFF. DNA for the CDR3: TGCGCCAGCAGCCAACGGGACTTAGGCGCACGGAATGAGCAGTTCTTC.

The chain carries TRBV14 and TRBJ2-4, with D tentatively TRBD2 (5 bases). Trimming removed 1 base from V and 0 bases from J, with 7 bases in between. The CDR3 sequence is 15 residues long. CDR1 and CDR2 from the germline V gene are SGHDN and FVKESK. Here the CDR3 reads CASSQGRLAKNIQYF. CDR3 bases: TGTGCCAGCAGCCAAGGGAGGTTAGCCAAAAACATTCAGTACTTC.

The DNA of the CDR3 is TGTGCCAGCAGCCGCGACAGCCAGTCTGGGGCCAACGTCCTGACTTTC. It translates to CASSRDSQSGANVLTF. This chain links TRBV4-2 with TRBJ2-6; weak D call: TRBD1 (5 bases). There are 16 residues in the CDR3. In germline, CDR1 is LGHNA, CDR2 YNFKEQ. V lost 4 bases and J lost 1, with 11 bases in between.

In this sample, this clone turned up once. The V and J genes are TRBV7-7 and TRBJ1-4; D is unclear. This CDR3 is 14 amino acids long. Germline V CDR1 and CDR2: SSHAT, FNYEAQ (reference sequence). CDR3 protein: CASAPGAANEKLFF. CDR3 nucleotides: TGTGCTAGCGCGCCGGGTGCGGCTAATGAAAAACTGTTTTTT.

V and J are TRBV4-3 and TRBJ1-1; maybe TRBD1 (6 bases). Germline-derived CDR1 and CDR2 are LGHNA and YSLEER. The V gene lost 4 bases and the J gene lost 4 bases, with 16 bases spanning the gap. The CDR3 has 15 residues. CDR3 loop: CASSRGGSGVTEAFF. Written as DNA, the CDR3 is TGCGCCAGCAGCCGAGGGGGTTCCGGCGTCACTGAAGCTTTCTTT.

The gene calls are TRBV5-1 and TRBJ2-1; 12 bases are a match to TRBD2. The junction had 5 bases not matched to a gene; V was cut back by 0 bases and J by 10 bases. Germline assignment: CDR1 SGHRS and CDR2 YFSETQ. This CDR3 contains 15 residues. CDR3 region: CASSLGTSGINEQFF. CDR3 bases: TGCGCCAGCAGCTTGGGGACTAGCGGGATAAACGAGCAGTTCTTC.

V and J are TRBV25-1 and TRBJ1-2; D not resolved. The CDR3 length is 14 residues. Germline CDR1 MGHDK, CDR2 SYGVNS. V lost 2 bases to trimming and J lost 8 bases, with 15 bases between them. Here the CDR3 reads CASSEVADWHGYTF. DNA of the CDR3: TGTGCCAGCAGTGAAGTAGCGGATTGGCACGGCTACACCTTC.

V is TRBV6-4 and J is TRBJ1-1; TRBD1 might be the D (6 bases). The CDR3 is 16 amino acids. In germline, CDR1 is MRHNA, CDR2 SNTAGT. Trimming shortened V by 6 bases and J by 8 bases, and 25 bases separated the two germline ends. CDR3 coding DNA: TGTGCCAGCAGGCAGAAGGTGGACGTTGGACAGAGAGAAGCTTTCTTT. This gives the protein CASRQKVDVGQREAFF.

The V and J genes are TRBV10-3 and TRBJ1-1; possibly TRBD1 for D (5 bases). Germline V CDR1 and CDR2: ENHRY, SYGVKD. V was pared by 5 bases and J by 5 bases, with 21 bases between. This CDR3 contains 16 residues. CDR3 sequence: CAISKILGTAGTEAFF. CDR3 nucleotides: TGTGCCATCAGTAAAATCCTAGGGACTGCGGGGACTGAAGCTTTCTTT.

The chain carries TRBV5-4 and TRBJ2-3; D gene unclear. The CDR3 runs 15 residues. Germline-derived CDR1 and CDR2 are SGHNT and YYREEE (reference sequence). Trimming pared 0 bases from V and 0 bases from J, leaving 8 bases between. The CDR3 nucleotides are TGTGCCAGCAGCTTGGAAGCGCTCAGCACAGATACGCAGTATTTT. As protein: CASSLEALSTDTQYF. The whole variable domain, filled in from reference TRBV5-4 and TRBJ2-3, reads ETGVTQSPTHLIKTRGQQVTLRCSSQSGHNTVSWYQQALGQGPQFIFQYYREEENGRGNFPPRFSGLQFPNYSSELNVNALELDDSALYLCASSLEALSTDTQYFGPGTRLTVL.

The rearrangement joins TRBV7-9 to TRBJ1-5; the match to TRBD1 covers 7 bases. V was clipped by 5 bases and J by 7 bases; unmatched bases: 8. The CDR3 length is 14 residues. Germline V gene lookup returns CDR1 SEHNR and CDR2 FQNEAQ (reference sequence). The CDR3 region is CASSLTGIGQPQHF. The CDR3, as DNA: TGTGCCAGCAGCCTGACAGGGATAGGGCAGCCCCAGCATTTT.

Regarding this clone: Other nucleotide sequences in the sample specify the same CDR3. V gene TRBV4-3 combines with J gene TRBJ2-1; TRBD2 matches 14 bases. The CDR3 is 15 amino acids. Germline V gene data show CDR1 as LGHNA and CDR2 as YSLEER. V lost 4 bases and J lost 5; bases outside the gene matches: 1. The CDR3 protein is CASSRGLAGDNEQFF. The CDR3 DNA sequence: TGCGCCAGCAGCCGGGGACTAGCGGGGGACAATGAGCAGTTCTTC.

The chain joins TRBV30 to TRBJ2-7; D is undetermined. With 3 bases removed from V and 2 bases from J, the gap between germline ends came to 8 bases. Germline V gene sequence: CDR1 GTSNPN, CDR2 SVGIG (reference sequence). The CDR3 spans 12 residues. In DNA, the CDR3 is TGTGCCTGGAGGGCCGTTCCCTACGAGCAGTACTTC. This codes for CAWRAVPYEQYF.

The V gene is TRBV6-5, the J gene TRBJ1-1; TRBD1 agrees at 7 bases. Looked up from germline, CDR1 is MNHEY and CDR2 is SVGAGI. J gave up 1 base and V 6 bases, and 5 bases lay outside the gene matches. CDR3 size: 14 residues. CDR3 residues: CASSNRGPNTEAFF. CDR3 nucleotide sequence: TGTGCCAGCAGCAACAGGGGCCCGAACACTGAAGCTTTCTTT.

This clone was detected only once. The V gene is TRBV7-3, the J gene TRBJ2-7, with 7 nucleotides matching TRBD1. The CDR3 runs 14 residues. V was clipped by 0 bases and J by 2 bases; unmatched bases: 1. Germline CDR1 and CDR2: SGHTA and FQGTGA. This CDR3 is CASSLTGQTYEQYF. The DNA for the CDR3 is TGTGCCAGCAGCTTAACGGGACAGACCTACGAGCAGTACTTC.

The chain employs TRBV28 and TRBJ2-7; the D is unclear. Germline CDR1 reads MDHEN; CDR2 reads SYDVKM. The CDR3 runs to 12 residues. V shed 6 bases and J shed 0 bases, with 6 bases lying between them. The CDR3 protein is CASRDFSYEQYF. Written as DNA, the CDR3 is TGTGCCAGCAGAGACTTCTCCTACGAGCAGTACTTC.

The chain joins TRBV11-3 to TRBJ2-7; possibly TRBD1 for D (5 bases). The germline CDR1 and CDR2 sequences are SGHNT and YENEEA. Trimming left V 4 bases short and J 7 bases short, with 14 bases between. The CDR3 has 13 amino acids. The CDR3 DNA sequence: TGTGCCAGCAGCTCCACAGGTTTTTATGAGCAGTACTTC. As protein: CASSSTGFYEQYF.

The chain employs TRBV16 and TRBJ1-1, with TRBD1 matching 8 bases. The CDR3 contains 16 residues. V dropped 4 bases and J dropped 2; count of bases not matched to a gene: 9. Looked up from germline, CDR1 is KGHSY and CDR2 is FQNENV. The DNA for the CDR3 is TGTGCCAGCAGCCGGACACGGACAGGGAGTAACACTGAAGCTTTCTTT. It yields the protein CASSRTRTGSNTEAFF.